Presented here are 3 T cell receptor beta chains from one specimen sequenced in a study of shared clonotypes between healthy human individuals. Sequencing used immunoSEQ multiplex PCR; TCRdb keeps in-frame clones, though not all of them. This sample has under 2.5 million clones, with less than 95% found just once. Input material: naive CD4+ T cells from PBMCs. Subset of the sample: CD45RA+ positively selected. The receptors derive from a man between 18 and 35 years old in good health. Some clones in this sample may be carry-over from other donors' samples.

The V gene is TRBV28, the J gene TRBJ1-1; the D is unclear. The V gene's germline CDR1 is MDHEN and CDR2 SYDVKM. V was clipped by 5 bases and J by 1 base, with 11 bases between them. The CDR3 extends over 14 amino acids. The CDR3 reads CASSTTDGNTEAFF. The CDR3 nucleotides are TGTGCCAGCAGTACCACGGACGGGAACACTGAAGCTTTCTTT.

This clone was detected once. Other DNA variants within this sample encode the same CDR3. The V and J genes are TRBV6-1 and TRBJ2-7; D remains ambiguous. Germline CDR1 and CDR2: MNHNS and SASEGT. Trimming took 6 bases from V and 3 from J, leaving 3 bases between them. This CDR3 has 10 amino acids. Here the CDR3 reads CASRSYEQYF. CDR3 DNA: TGTGCCAGCAGGAGCTACGAGCAGTACTTC.

The V gene is TRBV18, the J gene TRBJ1-3; D unclear. Germline-derived CDR1 and CDR2 are KGHSH and LQKENI. The CDR3 totals 18 residues. Between the trimmed V and J ends, which lost 1 base and 0 bases, there was a span of 16 bases. The CDR3 DNA sequence: TGTGCCAGCTCACCACAATCACCCGGGCCTGACTCTGGAAACACCATATATTTT. This codes for CASSPQSPGPDSGNTIYF.